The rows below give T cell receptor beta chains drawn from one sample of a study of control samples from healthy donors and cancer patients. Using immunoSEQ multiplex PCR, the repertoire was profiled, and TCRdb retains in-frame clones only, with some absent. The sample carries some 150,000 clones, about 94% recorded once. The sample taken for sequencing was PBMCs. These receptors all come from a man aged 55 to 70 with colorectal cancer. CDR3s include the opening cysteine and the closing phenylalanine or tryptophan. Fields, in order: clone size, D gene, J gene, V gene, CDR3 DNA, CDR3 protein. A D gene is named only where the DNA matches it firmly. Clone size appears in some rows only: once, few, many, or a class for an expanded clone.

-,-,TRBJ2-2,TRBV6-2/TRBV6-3,TGTGCCAGCAGTTACTCGAGAGGGTCCGGGGAGCTGTTTTTT,CASSYSRGSGELFF
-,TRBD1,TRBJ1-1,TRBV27,TGTGCCAGCAGTCTCCTTCGGACAGGTTTAAGCACTGAAGCTTTCTTT,CASSLLRTGLSTEAFF
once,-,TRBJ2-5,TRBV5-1,TGCGCCAGCACCAAGACAGGCCCCCGCCGGGAGACCCAGTACTTC,CASTKTGPRRETQYF
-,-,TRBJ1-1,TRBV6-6,TGTGCCAGCAGTTACGGGGGAGGGTCGGACACTGAAGCTTTCTTT,CASSYGGGSDTEAFF
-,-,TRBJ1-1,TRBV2,TGTGCCAGCAGTCAAGGGACCGCTGAAGCTTTCTTT,CASSQGTAEAFF
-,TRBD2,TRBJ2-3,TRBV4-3,TGCGCCAGCAGCCAAGAGGTTCGGACTAGCGGGGGGGTTGGGGCAGGTTCAGATACGCAGTATTTT,CASSQEVRTSGGVGAGSDTQYF
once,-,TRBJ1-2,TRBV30,TGTGCCTGGGGTAGGGGGGGACACGGATTGGGGATAACTAACTATGGCTACACCTTC,CAWGRGGHGLGITNYGYTF
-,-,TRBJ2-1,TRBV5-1,TGCGCCAGCAGCTTGGACTTCAGCTCCTACAATGAGCAGTTCTTC,CASSLDFSSYNEQFF
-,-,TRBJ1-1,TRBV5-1,TGCGCCAGCAGCTTGGGGGGGCGCGAAGCTTTCTTT,CASSLGGREAFF
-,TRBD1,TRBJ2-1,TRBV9,TGTGCCAGCAGCGAAGGGACAGGGGGCTCCACCCCTGGAAATGAGCAGTTCTTC,CASSEGTGGSTPGNEQFF
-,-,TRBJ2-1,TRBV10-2,TGCGCCAGCAGGGGCGGAAACGAGCAGTTCTTC,CASRGGNEQFF
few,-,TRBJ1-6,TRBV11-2,TGTGCCAGCAGCTTACAGGGAAATTCACCCCTCCACTTT,CASSLQGNSPLHF
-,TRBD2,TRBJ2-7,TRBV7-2,TGTGCCAGCAGCTTACAAGCGGGGGGGCCCAACGAGCAGTACTTC,CASSLQAGGPNEQYF
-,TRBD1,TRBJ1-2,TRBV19,TGTGCCAGTAGTATATTCCCGGGACAGCCGATCTATGGCTACACCTTC,CASSIFPGQPIYGYTF
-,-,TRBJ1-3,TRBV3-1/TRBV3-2,TGTGCCAGCAGCCAAGGGGCAGGGCTTGGAAACACCATATATTTT,CASSQGAGLGNTIYF
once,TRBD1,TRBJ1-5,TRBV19,TGTGCCAGTAGCACCTCAGGGGGCCGTCAGCCCCAGCATTTT,CASSTSGGRQPQHF
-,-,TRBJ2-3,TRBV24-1,TGTGCCACCAGTGACTCCATCGACGGCACAGATACGCAGTATTTT,CATSDSIDGTDTQYF
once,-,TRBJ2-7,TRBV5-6,TGTGCCAGCAAGTTACAGGGCACCTACGAGCAGTACTTC,CASKLQGTYEQYF
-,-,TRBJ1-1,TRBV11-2,TGTGCCAGCAGCAGACAGTTCAACACTGAAGCTTTCTTT,CASSRQFNTEAFF
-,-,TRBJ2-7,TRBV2,TGTGCCAGCAGCCTTAATTCGGACAGATACTACGAGCAGTACTTC,CASSLNSDRYYEQYF
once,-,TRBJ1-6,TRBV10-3,TGTGCCACTAAGGACGGAAATTCACCCCTCCACTTT,CATKDGNSPLHF
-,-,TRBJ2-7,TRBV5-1,TGCGCCAGCAACCCAGACGGAGCCTACGAGCAGTACTTC,CASNPDGAYEQYF
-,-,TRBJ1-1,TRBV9,TGTGCCAGCAGCGTAGAAGCAGGGATGAACACTGAAGCTTTCTTT,CASSVEAGMNTEAFF
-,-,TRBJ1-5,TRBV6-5,TGTGCCAGCAGTTACTCGAGGGGCCCGGGCAATCAGCCCCAGCATTTT,CASSYSRGPGNQPQHF
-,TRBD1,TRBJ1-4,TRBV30,TGTGCCTGGAGTAGGGGGCTTGGTGAAAAACTGTTTTTT,CAWSRGLGEKLFF
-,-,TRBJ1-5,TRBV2,TGTGCCAGCAGTGATGCCTCGAGCTTTCCCCAGCATTTT,CASSDASSFPQHF
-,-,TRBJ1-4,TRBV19,TGTGCCAGTAAAAGAGCAACTAATGAAAAACTGTTTTTT,CASKRATNEKLFF
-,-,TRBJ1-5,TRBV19,TGTGCCAGTAGTATCTATCAGGGGCGAGGTCAGCCCCAGCATTTT,CASSIYQGRGQPQHF